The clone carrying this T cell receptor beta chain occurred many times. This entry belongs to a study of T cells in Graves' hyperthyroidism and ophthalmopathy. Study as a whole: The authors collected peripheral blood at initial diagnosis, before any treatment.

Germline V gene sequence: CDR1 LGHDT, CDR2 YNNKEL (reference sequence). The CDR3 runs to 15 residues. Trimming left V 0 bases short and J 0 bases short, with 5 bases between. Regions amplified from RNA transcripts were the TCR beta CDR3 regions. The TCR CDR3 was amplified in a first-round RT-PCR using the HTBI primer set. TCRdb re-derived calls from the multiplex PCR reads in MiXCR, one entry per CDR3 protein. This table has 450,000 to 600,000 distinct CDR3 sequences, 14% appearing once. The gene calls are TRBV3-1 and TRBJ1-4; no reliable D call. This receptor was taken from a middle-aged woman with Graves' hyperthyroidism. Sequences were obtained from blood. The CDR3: CASSQEVATNEKLFF. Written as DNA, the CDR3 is TGTGCCAGCAGCCAAGAAGTGGCAACTAATGAAAAACTGTTTTTT.